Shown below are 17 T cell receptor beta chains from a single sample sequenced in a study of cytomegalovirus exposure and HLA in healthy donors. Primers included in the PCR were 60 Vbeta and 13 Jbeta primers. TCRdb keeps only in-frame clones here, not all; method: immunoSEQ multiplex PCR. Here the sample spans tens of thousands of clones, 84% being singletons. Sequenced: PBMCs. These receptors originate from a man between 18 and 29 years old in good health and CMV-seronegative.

The CDR3: CASSQGTRGYSYEQYF. The CDR3 DNA reads as TGCGCCAGCAGCCAAGGGACTCGGGGTTACTCCTACGAGCAGTACTTC. The chain recombines TRBV4-3 with TRBJ2-7; weak D call: TRBD2 (5 bases). The length of the CDR3 is 16 residues. Trimming removed 1 base from V and 0 bases from J, with 13 bases in between. In germline, CDR1 is LGHNA, CDR2 YSLEER.

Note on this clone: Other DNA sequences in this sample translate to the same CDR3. The CDR3 nucleotides read TGCGCCAGCAGTGAACAGGGGAACACTGAAGCTTTCTTT. Translation gives CASSEQGNTEAFF. V and J are TRBV10-1 and TRBJ1-1; perhaps TRBD1 as D (6 bases). With 3 bases removed from V and 1 base from J, the gap between germline ends came to 6 bases. This CDR3 has 13 residues. The V gene's germline CDR1 is WNHNN and CDR2 SYGVQD (reference sequence).

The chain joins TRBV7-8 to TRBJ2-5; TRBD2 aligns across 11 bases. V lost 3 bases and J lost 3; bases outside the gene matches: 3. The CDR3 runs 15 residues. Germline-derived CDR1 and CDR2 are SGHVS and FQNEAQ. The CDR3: CASSFVGLAEETQYF. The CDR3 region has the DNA TGTGCCAGCAGCTTCGTGGGACTAGCGGAAGAGACCCAGTACTTC.

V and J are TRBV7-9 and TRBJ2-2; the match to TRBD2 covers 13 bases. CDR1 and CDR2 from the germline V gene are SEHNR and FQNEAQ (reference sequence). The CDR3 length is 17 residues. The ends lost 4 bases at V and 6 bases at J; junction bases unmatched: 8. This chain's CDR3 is CASSSRTSGSGAGELFF. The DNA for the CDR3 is TGTGCCAGCAGCTCCAGGACTAGCGGGAGTGGCGCCGGGGAGCTGTTTTTT. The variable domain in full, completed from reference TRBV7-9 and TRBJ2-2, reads DTGVSQNPRHKITKRGQNVTFRCDPISEHNRLYWYRQTLGQGPEFLTYFQNEAQLEKSRLLSDRFSAERPKGSFSTLEIQRTEQGDSAMYLCASSSRTSGSGAGELFFGEGSRLTVL.

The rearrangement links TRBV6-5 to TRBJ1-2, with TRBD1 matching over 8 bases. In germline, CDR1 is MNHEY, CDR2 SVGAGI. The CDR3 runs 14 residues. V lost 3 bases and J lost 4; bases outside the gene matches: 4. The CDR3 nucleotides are TGTGCCAGCAGTTATGACCAGGGGGCCTATGGCTACACCTTC. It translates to CASSYDQGAYGYTF.

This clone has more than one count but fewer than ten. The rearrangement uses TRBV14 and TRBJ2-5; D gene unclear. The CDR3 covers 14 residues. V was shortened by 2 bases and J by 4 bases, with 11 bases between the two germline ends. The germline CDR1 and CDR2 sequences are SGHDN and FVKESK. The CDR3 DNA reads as TGTGCCAGCAGCCAAACGCTGGTTAGAGAGACCCAGTACTTC. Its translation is CASSQTLVRETQYF.

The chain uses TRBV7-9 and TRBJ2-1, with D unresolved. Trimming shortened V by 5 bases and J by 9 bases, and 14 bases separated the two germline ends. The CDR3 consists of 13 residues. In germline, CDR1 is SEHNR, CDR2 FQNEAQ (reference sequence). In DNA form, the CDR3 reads TGTGCCAGCAGCCCCCCTGAGTCGGGTGAGCAGTTCTTC. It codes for CASSPPESGEQFF.

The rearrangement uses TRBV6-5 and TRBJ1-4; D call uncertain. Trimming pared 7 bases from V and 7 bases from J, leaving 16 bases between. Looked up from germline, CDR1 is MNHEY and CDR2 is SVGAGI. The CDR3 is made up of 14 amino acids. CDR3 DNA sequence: TGTGCCAGCATCCAACACCCGCGGCGTGAAAAACTGTTTTTT. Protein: CASIQHPRREKLFF.

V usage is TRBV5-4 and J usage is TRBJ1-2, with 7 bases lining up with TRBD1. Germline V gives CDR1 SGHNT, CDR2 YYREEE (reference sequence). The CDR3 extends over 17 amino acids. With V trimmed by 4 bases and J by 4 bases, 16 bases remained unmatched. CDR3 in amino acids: CASSGTTTGVRSYGYTF. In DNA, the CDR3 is TGTGCCAGCAGCGGGACCACAACAGGGGTTCGGAGCTATGGCTACACCTTC.

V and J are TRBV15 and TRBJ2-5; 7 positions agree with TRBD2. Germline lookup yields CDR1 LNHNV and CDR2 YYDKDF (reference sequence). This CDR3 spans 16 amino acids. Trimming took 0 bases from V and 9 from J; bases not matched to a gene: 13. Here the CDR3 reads CATSRDRSGAPGAQYF. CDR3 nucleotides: TGTGCCACCAGCAGAGATCGGAGCGGGGCCCCGGGGGCCCAGTACTTC. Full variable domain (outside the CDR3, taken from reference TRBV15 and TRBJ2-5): DAMVIQNPRYQVTQFGKPVTLSCSQTLNHNVMYWYQQKSSQAPKLLFHYYDKDFNNEADTPDNFQSRRPNTSFCFLDIRSPGLGDTAMYLCATSRDRSGAPGAQYFGPGTRLLVL.

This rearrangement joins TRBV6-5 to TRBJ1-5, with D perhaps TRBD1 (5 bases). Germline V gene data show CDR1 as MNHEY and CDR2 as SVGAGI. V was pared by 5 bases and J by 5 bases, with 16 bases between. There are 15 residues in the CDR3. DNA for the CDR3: TGTGCCAGCAGTCCCCGGCAGGGTATGGATCAGCCCCAGCATTTT. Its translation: CASSPRQGMDQPQHF.

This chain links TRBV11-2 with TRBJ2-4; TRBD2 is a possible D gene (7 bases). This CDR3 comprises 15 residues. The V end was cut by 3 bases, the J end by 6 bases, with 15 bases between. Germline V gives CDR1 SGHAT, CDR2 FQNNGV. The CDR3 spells CASSFAKGGRNIQYF. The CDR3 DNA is TGTGCCAGCAGCTTCGCGAAGGGGGGGAGAAACATTCAGTACTTC.

CDR3 amino acids: CASSADGMNTEAFF. As DNA, the CDR3 is TGTGCCAGCAGCGCGGACGGGATGAACACTGAAGCTTTCTTT. V gene TRBV9 combines with J gene TRBJ1-1; no firm D call. Trimming stripped 3 bases from V and 0 bases from J, with 9 bases between. Per germline, CDR1 SGDLS and CDR2 YYNGEE. The CDR3 contains 14 residues.

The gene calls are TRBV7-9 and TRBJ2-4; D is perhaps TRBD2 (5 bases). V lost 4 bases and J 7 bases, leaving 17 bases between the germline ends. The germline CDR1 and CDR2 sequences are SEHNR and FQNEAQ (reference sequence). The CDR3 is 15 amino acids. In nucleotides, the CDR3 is TGTGCCAGCAGCTACCCCCCTGAGGGCAGGAACATTCAGTACTTC. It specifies CASSYPPEGRNIQYF. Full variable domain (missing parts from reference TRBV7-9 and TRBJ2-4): DTGVSQNPRHKITKRGQNVTFRCDPISEHNRLYWYRQTLGQGPEFLTYFQNEAQLEKSRLLSDRFSAERPKGSFSTLEIQRTEQGDSAMYLCASSYPPEGRNIQYFGAGTRLSVL.

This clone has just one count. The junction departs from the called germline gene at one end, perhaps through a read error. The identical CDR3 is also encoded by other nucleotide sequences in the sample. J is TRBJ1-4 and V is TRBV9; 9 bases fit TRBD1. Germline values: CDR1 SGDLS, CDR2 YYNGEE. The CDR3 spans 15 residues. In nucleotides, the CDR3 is TGCGCCAGCAGCGGAAATCCGGGACAGGGCGAAAAACTGTTTTTT. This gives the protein CASSGNPGQGEKLFF.

DNA for the CDR3: TGTGCCATCAGTGCCCTGGACAGGAACACTGAAGCTTTCTTT. Translating gives CAISALDRNTEAFF. The gene calls are TRBV10-3 and TRBJ1-1; D perhaps matches TRBD1 (6 bases). CDR1 and CDR2 (germline): ENHRY, SYGVKD. Trimming left V 4 bases short and J 1 base short, with 10 bases between. The CDR3 extends over 14 amino acids.

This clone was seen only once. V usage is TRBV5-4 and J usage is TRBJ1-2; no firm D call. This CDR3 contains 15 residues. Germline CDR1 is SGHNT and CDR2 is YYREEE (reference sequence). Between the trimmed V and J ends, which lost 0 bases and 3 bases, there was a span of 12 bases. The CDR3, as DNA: TGTGCCAGCAGCTTGGCAGCAGGCGTAGACTATGGCTACACCTTC. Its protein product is CASSLAAGVDYGYTF.